The present TCR beta chain was sequenced within a study of blood T cell repertoires in COVID-19. Germline loops: CDR1 ENHRY, CDR2 SYGVKD. Trimming stripped 6 bases from V and 3 bases from J, with 14 bases between. The CDR3 runs 14 residues. Methods used by the authors: For nucleated cells, counts were estimated from reference gene primer amplification. TCRdb keeps only in-frame clones here, not all; method: immunoSEQ multiplex PCR. V and J calls and clone size are those listed in that table; D and trimming were worked out from the DNA. This table holds more than 95,000 clones, approximately 80% found once.

The sequenced sample consisted of peripheral blood. This receptor was obtained from a human donor in a cohort sampled during active COVID-19. J is TRBJ1-1 and V is TRBV10-3; D is undetermined. The CDR3 spells CAISAAGGDTEAFF. CDR3 DNA: TGTGCCATCAGCGCCGCGGGTGGAGACACTGAAGCTTTCTTT.